The 21 T cell receptor beta chains in this list originate from one sample, sequenced in a study of identical twins. MiXCR, run by TCRdb on the 5' RACE reads, gives a single entry per CDR3 protein. The profile shows hundreds of thousands of distinct CDR3 sequences, 15% to 20% of them singletons. These sequences were also reported in another study, on T cells expressing NK-cell markers.

The sequenced sample consisted of PBMCs. The receptors come from a young woman in good health.

This clonotype was observed a handful of times. A junction boundary mismatches the germline segment, possibly from a read error. V gene TRBV7-7 combines with J gene TRBJ2-1; 9 bases are a match to TRBD2. This CDR3 contains 16 residues. Germline V gene sequence: CDR1 SSHAT, CDR2 FNYEAQ (reference sequence). CDR3 in amino acids: CASSARGGLANDEQFF. The CDR3 nucleotides read TGTGCTAGCAGCGCCAGGGGGGGACTAGCTAACGATGAGCAGTTCTTC.

The J gene is TRBJ2-2, the V gene TRBV10-3, with a weak D call TRBD1 (6 bases). This CDR3 contains 16 residues. V was shortened by 3 bases and J by 5 bases, with 16 bases between the two germline ends. Looked up from germline, CDR1 is ENHRY and CDR2 is SYGVKD. This CDR3 reads CAISDPDSQGTGELFF. The CDR3 region has the DNA TGTGCCATCAGTGACCCGGACTCCCAGGGGACCGGGGAGCTGTTTTTT.

This clonotype turned up a few times. This sequence joins TRBV6-5 and TRBJ2-2; possibly TRBD1 for D (6 bases). CDR1 is MNHEY and CDR2 is SVGAGI in the germline V gene. Trimming cost V 2 bases and J 5 bases, with 6 bases left between them. The CDR3 length is 13 residues. As DNA, the CDR3 is TGTGCCAGCAGTTACGGACAGACCGGGGAGCTGTTTTTT. Its translation is CASSYGQTGELFF.

This clonotype has a handful of counts. The V call is TRBV20-1, the J call TRBJ2-1; 8 positions agree with TRBD2. Germline CDR1 reads DFQATT; CDR2 reads SNEGSKA (reference sequence). Unmatched junction bases numbered 3, after V lost 1 base and J lost 7 bases. The CDR3 covers 13 residues. The DNA of the CDR3 is TGCAGTGCTAGAGCCGGGGGGGTGAATGAGCAGTTCTTC. As protein: CSARAGGVNEQFF.

This chain joins TRBV5-5 and TRBJ2-7; D remains ambiguous. Trimming cost V 4 bases and J 2 bases, with 13 bases left between them. This CDR3 is built from 14 residues. Germline values: CDR1 SGHKS, CDR2 YYEKEE (reference sequence). The CDR3 nucleotides are TGTGCCAGCAGCCGCCCGGGTGGGGCCTACGAGCAGTACTTC. As protein: CASSRPGGAYEQYF.

The chain joins TRBV5-1 to TRBJ2-1, with a possible D match to TRBD2 (6 bases). Germline assignment: CDR1 SGHRS and CDR2 YFSETQ. The CDR3 runs to 17 residues. V gave up 5 bases and J gave up 3 bases, with 21 bases separating them. The CDR3 DNA is TGCGCCAGCAGGACTGGAGGGTTGGAGGGTAACTACAATGAGCAGTTCTTC. This codes for CASRTGGLEGNYNEQFF. The full variable domain, rest sourced from reference TRBV5-1 and TRBJ2-1, is KAGVTQTPRYLIKTRGQQVTLSCSPISGHRSVSWYQQTPGQGLQFLFEYFSETQRNKGNFPGRFSGRQFSNSRSEMNVSTLELGDSALYLCASRTGGLEGNYNEQFFGPGTRLTVL.

J is TRBJ2-3 and V is TRBV12-3 or TRBV12-4, with D perhaps TRBD2 (5 bases). The CDR3 runs to 12 residues. V was pared by 9 bases and J by 6 bases, with 13 bases between. The CDR3 spells CASDGGWDTQYF. DNA for the CDR3: TGTGCCAGTGACGGAGGATGGGATACGCAGTATTTT.

This chain uses TRBV12-3 or TRBV12-4 with TRBJ2-1; the match to TRBD2 covers 13 bases. The CDR3 is 16 residues long. Trimming at V came to 5 bases and at J to 5 bases, leaving 6 bases not matched to a gene. CDR3 loop: CASSQGLAGRHNEQFF. DNA of the CDR3: TGTGCCAGCAGTCAGGGACTAGCGGGAAGGCACAATGAGCAGTTCTTC.

This clonotype was seen more than once but under ten times. The chain links TRBV7-2 to TRBJ2-4; 7 positions match TRBD1. The CDR3 loop spans 13 amino acids. The V gene end was trimmed by 3 bases and the J gene end by 11 bases; junction bases not matched to a gene: 7. Germline values: CDR1 SGHTA, CDR2 FQGNSA. The CDR3: CASSFEGGGFQYF. DNA of the CDR3: TGTGCCAGCAGCTTTGAAGGGGGCGGCTTTCAGTACTTC.

V and J are TRBV3-1 and TRBJ1-5; D is perhaps TRBD1 (6 bases). V lost 0 bases and J 3 bases, leaving 12 bases between the germline ends. Germline V lookup: CDR1 LGHDT, CDR2 YNNKEL (reference sequence). This CDR3 is 16 amino acids long. CDR3 region: CASSQDSGVTNQPQHF. The CDR3 DNA follows: TGTGCCAGCAGCCAAGATTCAGGGGTCACCAATCAGCCCCAGCATTTT.

This clonotype was counted only a few times. The CDR3 sequence is CASRGGSTYEQYF. CDR3 coding DNA: TGTGCCAGTCGGGGAGGGAGTACCTACGAGCAGTACTTC. The chain carries TRBV3-1 and TRBJ2-7; TRBD2 aligns across 7 bases. This CDR3 comprises 13 residues. CDR1 is LGHDT and CDR2 is YNNKEL in the germline V gene (reference sequence). V lost 9 bases to trimming and J lost 2 bases; unmatched junction nucleotides: 7.

V is TRBV20-1 and J is TRBJ2-2; 9 nucleotides align to TRBD2. Germline assignment: CDR1 DFQATT and CDR2 SNEGSKA (reference sequence). Losses at the gene ends were 6 bases for V and 7 bases for J; bases not matched to a gene: 6. The CDR3 has 13 amino acids. Here the CDR3 reads CSAGAGGVGELFF. DNA of the CDR3: TGCAGTGCCGGAGCGGGGGGTGTCGGGGAGCTGTTTTTT.

This clonotype was detected only a few times. The V gene is TRBV5-1, the J gene TRBJ2-3; 10 bases fit TRBD1. This CDR3 has 14 amino acids. Germline lookup yields CDR1 SGHRS and CDR2 YFSETQ. The V segment lost 4 bases and the J segment 6 bases; nucleotides outside the gene matches: 5. This CDR3 reads CASSRGQGPDTQYF. The DNA for the CDR3 is TGCGCCAGCAGCAGGGGACAGGGGCCCGATACGCAGTATTTT.

The chain links TRBV5-6 to TRBJ2-7; D gene ambiguous. The CDR3 is 15 amino acids. CDR1 is SGHDT, CDR2 YYEEEE, per germline. Deletions cut 0 bases from V and 6 bases from J, with 16 bases between. CDR3 loop: CASSLAKAQFLEQYF. CDR3 bases: TGTGCCAGCAGCTTGGCCAAGGCGCAGTTCCTCGAGCAGTACTTC.

V and J are TRBV10-3 and TRBJ2-7; 7 nucleotides line up with TRBD1. Germline CDR1 and CDR2: ENHRY and SYGVKD. CDR3 size: 15 residues. The V gene end was trimmed by 0 bases and the J gene end by 4 bases; junction bases not matched to a gene: 6. DNA of the CDR3: TGTGCCATCAGTGAGTCGTGGGACAGCCCATACGAGCAGTACTTC. Translation gives CAISESWDSPYEQYF.

This chain links TRBV12-3 or TRBV12-4 with TRBJ2-5, with no clear D. Deletions cut 5 bases from V and 3 bases from J, with 10 bases between. CDR3 length: 13 amino acids. The CDR3 nucleotides read TGTGCCAGCAGTACAATCCAAGAAGAGACCCAGTACTTC. It codes for CASSTIQEETQYF.

This clonotype was found a few times. The genes are TRBV13 and TRBJ2-6; the D gene is possibly TRBD2 (5 bases). Trimming left V 5 bases short and J 2 bases short, with 13 bases between. This CDR3 has 16 residues. Germline-derived CDR1 and CDR2 are PRHDT and FYEKMQ (reference sequence). In DNA, the CDR3 is TGTGCCAGCAGCCCGACGGGGATCACTGGGGCCAACGTCCTGACTTTC. This codes for CASSPTGITGANVLTF. Full variable domain (rest looked up from reference TRBV13 and TRBJ2-6): AAGVIQSPRHLIKEKRETATLKCYPIPRHDTVYWYQQGPGQDPQFLISFYEKMQSDKGSIPDRFSAQQFSDYHSELNMSSLELGDSALYFCASSPTGITGANVLTFGAGSRLTVL.

This clonotype appeared a few times. The J gene is TRBJ2-1, the V gene TRBV10-3; perhaps TRBD1 as D (5 bases). The CDR3 covers 16 residues. V was pared by 3 bases and J by 0 bases, with 12 bases between. Germline loops: CDR1 ENHRY, CDR2 SYGVKD. CDR3: CAISDHRWGSYNEQFF. CDR3 coding DNA: TGTGCCATCAGTGATCACAGGTGGGGCTCCTACAATGAGCAGTTCTTC.

Turning to this clonotype: A much bigger clone sits one base away, suggesting this may be a read error. The gene calls are TRBV12-3 or TRBV12-4 and TRBJ2-7; possible D gene TRBD2, 6 bases. The CDR3 is made up of 14 amino acids. Trimming left V 5 bases short and J 2 bases short, with 13 bases between. The CDR3 region is CASSPQEGTYEQYF. The CDR3 DNA sequence: TGTGCCAGCAGTCCTCAGGAGGGCACCTACGAGCAGTACTTC.

V is TRBV5-1 and J is TRBJ2-3, with TRBD2 matching 10 bases. The germline CDR1 and CDR2 sequences are SGHRS and YFSETQ. The CDR3 is made up of 15 amino acids. J lost 4 bases, V lost 5 bases, and 7 bases had no gene match. The CDR3 DNA reads as TGCGCCAGCAGACGAGGAGCGGGAGGGGCAGATACGCAGTATTTT. Translated: CASRRGAGGADTQYF.

Comments on this clonotype: A much larger clone lies a single base off, so this may be a read error. This chain links TRBV7-9 with TRBJ2-3; D unclear. CDR3 length: 15 amino acids. V was clipped by 2 bases and J by 3 bases, with 12 bases between them. Germline V gene sequence: CDR1 SEHNR, CDR2 FQNEAQ (reference sequence). The CDR3 is CASSLLGSGTDTQYF. The CDR3 DNA reads TGTGCCAGCAGCTTATTGGGAAGTGGGACAGATACGCAGTATTTT.